This T cell receptor beta chain was identified in a study of vaccination and CD4 T cells after COVID-19. Study information: For control cultures, the treatment was a CEFX pool, an HIV-1 Nef pool, or no peptide.

The germline CDR1 and CDR2 sequences are ENHRY and SYGVKD. V lost 6 bases to trimming and J lost 2 bases; unmatched junction nucleotides: 5. The length of the CDR3 is 14 residues. The Oncomine TCR Beta short-read assay was applied to DNA of cultured CD4+ T cells. Extraction of genomic DNA was performed on cultured CD4+ T cells. MiXCR, run by TCRdb on the PCR reads, gives a single entry per CDR3 protein. The repertoire consists of about 12,000 distinct CDR3 sequences, with approximately 50% occurring once and the leading ten covering roughly 25%. Study results and caveats: Detection of a median roughly 83% of reactive clones in convalescent patients was confined to the period after vaccination.

Treatment here: approximately nine-day PBMC culture with coronavirus spike peptide pools or control peptides (ViraFEST assay). This clonotype was detected only a few times. No antigen is known for it. The gene calls are TRBV10-3 and TRBJ2-5, with TRBD2 identical over 8 bases. The receptor was isolated from a human donor who had recovered from COVID-19. The source material was CD4+ T cells from blood, cultured in vitro. The CDR3 coding sequence is TGTGCCATCAGGGCGGGGGGCCGACAAGAGACCCAGTACTTC. Translation gives CAIRAGGRQETQYF.